The 6 T cell receptor beta chains reported below all come from one sample, sequenced in a study of T-cell reconstitution after alpha-beta-depleted transplantation in children. Library preparation (for TCRbeta) was performed with unique molecular identifiers. MiXCR was run by TCRdb on the PCR reads, yielding one entry per CDR3 protein. The profile shows about 540,000 distinct CDR3 sequences, about 18% of them singletons. Here the sequenced sample was PBMCs from the stem cell graft donor, taken from the stem cell graft. The origin of the receptors is a human donor who donated a stem cell graft to a child with acute lymphoblastic leukemia.

The rearrangement links TRBV20-1 to TRBJ1-3; 9 nucleotides line up with TRBD1. CDR1 is DFQATT and CDR2 is SNEGSKA in the germline V gene (reference sequence). V gave up 3 bases and J gave up 4 bases; unmatched junction bases: 7. The CDR3 is 15 residues long. CDR3: CSARVTGTGGNTIYF. The CDR3 DNA reads TGCAGTGCTAGGGTAACCGGGACAGGGGGAAACACCATATATTTT.

The table lists this clonotype with many counts. V is TRBV12-3 or TRBV12-4 and J is TRBJ1-5; D call uncertain. This CDR3 spans 13 amino acids. The V gene lost 1 base and the J gene lost 4 bases, with 5 bases spanning the gap. CDR3 DNA sequence: TGTGCCAGCAGTTTAGGGGATAATCAGCCCCAGCATTTT. It codes for CASSLGDNQPQHF.

The chain couples TRBV9 to TRBJ2-5, with 7 positions matching TRBD1. The J segment lost 2 bases and the V segment lost 0 bases, leaving 1 base of the junction unmatched. Germline loops: CDR1 SGDLS, CDR2 YYNGEE. This CDR3 contains 14 residues. The CDR3 region has the DNA TGTGCCAGCAGCGTAGCGGGACAGCAAGAGACCCAGTACTTC. Translation: CASSVAGQQETQYF.

In the case of this clonotype: Sequence at one end of the junction differs from germline and may be a read error. This chain uses TRBV2 with TRBJ2-5; D is unclear. CDR3 size: 14 residues. Germline values: CDR1 SNHLY, CDR2 FYNNEI. The CDR3, as DNA: TGTGCCAGCGGGCCGCTTGGTACAAGAGAGCCCCAGTACTTC. It encodes CASGPLGTREPQYF.

This sequence joins TRBV7-2 and TRBJ2-3; D possibly corresponds to TRBD1 (5 bases). Germline V gene data show CDR1 as SGHTA and CDR2 as FQGNSA. Trimming stripped 3 bases from V and 1 base from J, with 8 bases between. CDR3 length: 14 amino acids. CDR3 DNA sequence: TGTGCCAGCAGCTTTGACAGTCGCACAGATACGCAGTATTTT. Translation gives CASSFDSRTDTQYF.

The chain is built from TRBV6-1 and TRBJ2-3, with 9 bases aligning to TRBD2. J was trimmed by 0 bases and V by 4 bases; bases with no gene match: 14. The CDR3 has 19 amino acids. Germline V CDR1 and CDR2: MNHNS, SASEGT. CDR3: CASSVSWTSVYSSTDTQYF. The CDR3 DNA is TGTGCCAGCAGTGTATCATGGACTAGCGTGTACTCTAGCACAGATACGCAGTATTTT.